A single sample gave rise to the 6 T cell receptor beta chains below, sequenced in a study of cytomegalovirus exposure and HLA in healthy donors. It was with 60 Vbeta and 13 Jbeta primers that the PCR ran. Assay used: immunoSEQ multiplex PCR; TCRdb lists only in-frame clones, some missing. Found here are about 160,000 clones, roughly 78% of them singletons; the top ten hold around 7%. The sample comprised PBMCs. The receptors were sampled from a man aged 40-49 years in good health and CMV-seropositive.

This chain joins TRBV29-1 and TRBJ1-5; perhaps TRBD1 as D (5 bases). V lost 6 bases, J lost 6 bases, and 15 bases lay in between. Germline V lookup: CDR1 SQVTM, CDR2 ANQGSEA. This CDR3 is built from 13 residues. This chain's CDR3 is CSVGGGWRQPQHF. CDR3 coding DNA: TGCAGCGTGGGGGGGGGATGGCGTCAGCCCCAGCATTTT.

Concerning this clone itself: At one end the junction does not follow the germline gene, possibly because of a read error. The V call is TRBV13, the J call TRBJ2-7; D remains ambiguous. CDR1 is PRHDT, CDR2 FYEKMQ, per germline (reference sequence). The CDR3 is 12 residues long. CDR3 sequence reads: CASSLLEGEQHF. DNA of the CDR3: TGTGCCAGCAGCTTACTAGAAGGAGAGCAGCACTTC.

This chain links TRBV7-6 with TRBJ2-3; 12 nucleotides align to TRBD2. CDR3 length: 19 amino acids. The ends lost 5 bases at V and 2 bases at J; junction bases unmatched: 14. Germline V gene lookup returns CDR1 SGHVS and CDR2 FNYEAQ. DNA for the CDR3: TGTGCCAGCAGCCGGTCGACAGGATCTAGCGGGGGGGCCACAGATACGCAGTATTTT. It is translated as CASSRSTGSSGGATDTQYF. The entire variable domain, with the rest obtained from reference TRBV7-6 and TRBJ2-3, is as follows: GAGVSQSPRYKVTKRGQDVALRCDPISGHVSLYWYRQALGQGPEFLTYFNYEAQQDKSGLPNDRFSAERPEGSISTLTIQRTEQRDSAMYRCASSRSTGSSGGATDTQYFGPGTRLTVL.

The gene calls are TRBV4-3 and TRBJ2-7, with TRBD1 as a possible D gene (5 bases). The CDR3 covers 14 residues. Germline V gene lookup returns CDR1 LGHNA and CDR2 YSLEER. Deletions cut 0 bases from V and 1 base from J, with 7 bases between. The CDR3 spells CASSQDPGSYEQYF. Here the CDR3 DNA reads TGCGCCAGCAGCCAAGACCCAGGGTCCTACGAGCAGTACTTC.

The rearrangement links TRBV4-3 to TRBJ2-7, with TRBD2 matching 9 bases. The V and J ends lost 1 base and 3 bases, in that order; junction bases with no gene match: 4. This CDR3 has 15 amino acids. Germline CDR1 is LGHNA and CDR2 is YSLEER. In nucleotides, the CDR3 is TGCGCCAGCAGCCAAGGCTATAGCGGGGGCTACGAGCAGTACTTC. It codes for CASSQGYSGGYEQYF.

The rearrangement joins TRBV19 to TRBJ1-5; the D gene is possibly TRBD1 (6 bases). This CDR3 comprises 17 residues. The germline V gene has CDR1 LNHDA and CDR2 SQIVND (reference sequence). Deletions cut 6 bases from V and 5 bases from J, with 23 bases between. This CDR3 reads CASRRGGGGLRDQPQHF. The CDR3 region has the DNA TGTGCCAGTAGAAGGGGAGGGGGGGGCTTGAGGGATCAGCCCCAGCATTTT. The variable domain in full, completed from reference TRBV19 and TRBJ1-5, reads DGGITQSPKYLFRKEGQNVTLSCEQNLNHDAMYWYRQDPGQGLRLIYYSQIVNDFQKGDIAEGYSVSREKKESFPLTVTSAQKNPTAFYLCASRRGGGGLRDQPQHFGDGTRLSIL.